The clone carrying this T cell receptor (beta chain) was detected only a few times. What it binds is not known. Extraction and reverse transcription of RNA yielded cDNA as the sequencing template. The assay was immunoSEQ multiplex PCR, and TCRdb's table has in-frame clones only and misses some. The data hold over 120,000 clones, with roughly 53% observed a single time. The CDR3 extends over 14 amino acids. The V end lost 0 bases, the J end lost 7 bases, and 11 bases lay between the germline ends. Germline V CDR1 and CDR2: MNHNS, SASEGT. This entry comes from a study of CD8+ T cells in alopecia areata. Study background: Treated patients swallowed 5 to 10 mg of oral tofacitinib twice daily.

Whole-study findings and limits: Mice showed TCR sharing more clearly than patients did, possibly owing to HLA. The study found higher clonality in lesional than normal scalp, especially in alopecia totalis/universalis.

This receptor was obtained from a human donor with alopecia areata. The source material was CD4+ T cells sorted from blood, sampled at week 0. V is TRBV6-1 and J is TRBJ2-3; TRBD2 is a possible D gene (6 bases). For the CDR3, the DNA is TGTGCCAGCAGTGAAGCCTCCGGGACTCATACGCAGTATTTT. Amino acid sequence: CASSEASGTHTQYF.